The 9 T cell receptor beta chains below all came from one sample that was sequenced in a study of Ad26.COV2.S vaccination and SARS-CoV-2 variants. Indicated treatment: over 15 received Ad26.COV2.S at low or high dose, single or two shots; 5 received placebo; per-sample allocation not given. Sampling was performed 63 days after the first vaccine or placebo injection. Profiling relied on immunoSEQ multiplex PCR, and the TCRdb table lists in-frame clones only, not all of them. The sample shows about 350,000 clones, roughly 84% of them seen only once. This material consisted of peripheral blood, taken in a trial of Ad26.COV2.S vaccine versus placebo. Receptors originate from a person between 18 and 65 years old who received the Ad26.COV2.S COVID-19 vaccine or a placebo.

This clone was recorded a few times. J is TRBJ1-1 and V is TRBV6-6, with 8 bases aligning to TRBD1. Losses at the gene ends were 4 bases for V and 4 bases for J; bases not matched to a gene: 5. This CDR3 comprises 14 residues. Germline V gives CDR1 MNHNY, CDR2 SVGAGI (reference sequence). CDR3 sequence: CASSFGQGSTEAFF. DNA for the CDR3: TGTGCCAGCAGTTTCGGACAGGGCAGCACTGAAGCTTTCTTT.

The J gene is TRBJ1-2, the V gene TRBV29-1; no clear D. CDR3 length: 11 residues. With 5 bases removed from V and 0 bases from J, the gap between germline ends came to 4 bases. Germline-derived CDR1 and CDR2 are SQVTM and ANQGSEA. The DNA for the CDR3 is TGCAGCGTTTCAGCTAACTATGGCTACACCTTC. Protein: CSVSANYGYTF.

This sequence joins TRBV6-2 or TRBV6-3 and TRBJ1-1; D remains unclear. The V end lost 4 bases, the J end lost 14 bases, and 20 bases lay between the germline ends. The CDR3 loop spans 13 amino acids. Germline V gene data show CDR1 as MNHEY and CDR2 as SVGEGT. The CDR3 protein is CASSFLSGGGLFF. Here the CDR3 DNA reads TGTGCCAGCAGTTTTCTCTCAGGTGGTGGGTTATTCTTT.

V is TRBV20-1 and J is TRBJ1-2; D not certain. CDR1 DFQATT and CDR2 SNEGSKA come from the germline V gene (reference sequence). Trimming removed 0 bases at V and 14 bases at J, with 4 bases between. This CDR3 region has 8 residues. The CDR3 spells CSARDGTF. CDR3 in DNA: TGCAGTGCTAGAGATGGGACCTTC.

This sequence joins TRBV4-1 and TRBJ2-7; 8 nucleotides match TRBD1. The CDR3 is made up of 15 amino acids. Germline CDR1 and CDR2: MGHRA and YSYEKL. The V gene end was trimmed by 3 bases and the J gene end by 3 bases; junction bases not matched to a gene: 7. CDR3 DNA: TGCGCCAGCAGCCAGGAAGGACAGGGACTCTACGAGCAGTACTTC. It translates to CASSQEGQGLYEQYF.

The genes are TRBV5-6 and TRBJ1-1; no clear D gene. The CDR3 contains 16 residues. Germline loops: CDR1 SGHDT, CDR2 YYEEEE. Trimming removed 1 base at V and 4 bases at J, with 17 bases between. The CDR3 protein is CASSLTGVARVTEAFF. CDR3 sequence (DNA): TGTGCCAGCAGCTTGACTGGGGTAGCGAGGGTCACTGAAGCTTTCTTT.

This rearrangement joins TRBV12-3 or TRBV12-4 to TRBJ2-5; D gene ambiguous. Trimming stripped 2 bases from V and 5 bases from J, with 6 bases between. This CDR3 is 12 amino acids long. In nucleotides, the CDR3 is TGTGCCAGCAGTTTACAGGTCGAGACCCAGTACTTC. Translating it yields CASSLQVETQYF.

The sample holds a few counts of this clone. V and J are TRBV2 and TRBJ2-7; unclear D gene. Germline V gene data show CDR1 as SNHLY and CDR2 as FYNNEI. The CDR3 extends over 12 amino acids. V lost 1 base to trimming and J lost 2 bases, with 3 bases between them. CDR3 protein: CASSEGTYEQYF. CDR3 DNA sequence: TGTGCCAGCAGTGAAGGGACCTACGAGCAGTACTTC.

This clone has only a few counts. V is TRBV6-1 and J is TRBJ1-5, with no clear D. V was pared by 3 bases and J by 1 base, with 13 bases between. The CDR3 has 16 amino acids. Looked up from germline, CDR1 is MNHNS and CDR2 is SASEGT. The chain's CDR3 is CASSDKARLSNQPQHF. The CDR3 DNA follows: TGTGCCAGCAGTGATAAGGCCAGATTAAGCAATCAGCCCCAGCATTTT.